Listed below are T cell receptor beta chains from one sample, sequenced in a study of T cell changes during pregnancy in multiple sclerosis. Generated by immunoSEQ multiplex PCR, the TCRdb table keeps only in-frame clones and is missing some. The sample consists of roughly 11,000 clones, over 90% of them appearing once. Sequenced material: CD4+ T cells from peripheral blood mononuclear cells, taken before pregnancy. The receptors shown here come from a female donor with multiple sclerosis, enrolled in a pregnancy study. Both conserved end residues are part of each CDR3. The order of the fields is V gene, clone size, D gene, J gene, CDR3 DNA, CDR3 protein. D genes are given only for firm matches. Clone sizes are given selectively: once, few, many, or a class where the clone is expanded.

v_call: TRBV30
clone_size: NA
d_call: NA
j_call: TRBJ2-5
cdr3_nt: TGTGCCTCAACCCTATGGACTTCACAAGAGACCCAGTACTTC
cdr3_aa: CASTLWTSQETQYF

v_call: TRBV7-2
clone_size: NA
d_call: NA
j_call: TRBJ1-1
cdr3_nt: TGTGCCAGTCTAGATGGACATCCCCTCAACACTGAAGCTTTCTTT
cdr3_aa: CASLDGHPLNTEAFF

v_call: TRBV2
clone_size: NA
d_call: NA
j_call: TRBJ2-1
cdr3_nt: TGTGCCAGCACGCGACAGAAGAGCTCCTACAATGAGCAGTTCTTC
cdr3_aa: CASTRQKSSYNEQFF

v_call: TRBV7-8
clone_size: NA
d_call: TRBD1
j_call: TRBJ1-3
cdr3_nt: TGTGCCAGCAGCTTAGCCGACAGGGTTTTAAACACCATATATTTT
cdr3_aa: CASSLADRVLNTIYF

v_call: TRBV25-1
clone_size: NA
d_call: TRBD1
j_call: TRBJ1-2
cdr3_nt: TGTGCCAGCAGTGAACCCGGGACAGGGGGCGATGGCTACACCTTC
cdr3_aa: CASSEPGTGGDGYTF

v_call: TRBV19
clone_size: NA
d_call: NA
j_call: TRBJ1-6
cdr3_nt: TGTGCCAGTAGTATAGGGTGGGACAACCATAATTCACCCCTCCACTTT
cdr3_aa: CASSIGWDNHNSPLHF

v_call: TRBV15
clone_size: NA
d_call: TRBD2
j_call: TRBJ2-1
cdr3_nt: TGTGCCACCAGCAGACTCCGGGAGGGGTATGAGCAGTTCTTC
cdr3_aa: CATSRLREGYEQFF

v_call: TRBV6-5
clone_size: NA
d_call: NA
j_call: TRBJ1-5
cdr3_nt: TGTGCCAGCAGTTACTCCAGGGAGGCGAGCAATCAGCCCCAGCATTTT
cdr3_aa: CASSYSREASNQPQHF

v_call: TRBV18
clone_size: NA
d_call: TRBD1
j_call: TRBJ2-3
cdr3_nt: TGTGCCAGCTCCCCCTTTTGGGACAGGGGCGCAGATACGCAGTATTTT
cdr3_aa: CASSPFWDRGADTQYF

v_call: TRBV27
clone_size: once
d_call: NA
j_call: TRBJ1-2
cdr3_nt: TGTGCCAGCAGCGGTCTTGGACTCCCAACAAATGGCTACACCTTC
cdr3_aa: CASSGLGLPTNGYTF

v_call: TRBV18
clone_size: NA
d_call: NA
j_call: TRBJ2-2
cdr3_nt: TGTGCCAGCTCACCACTTGTCATCAGGGAGGACACCGGGGAGCTGTTTTTT
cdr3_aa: CASSPLVIREDTGELFF

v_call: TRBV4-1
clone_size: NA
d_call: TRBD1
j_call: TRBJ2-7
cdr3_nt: TGCGCCAGCAGCCAGGAGGACAGGGGGAACTACGAGCAGTACTTC
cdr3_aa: CASSQEDRGNYEQYF

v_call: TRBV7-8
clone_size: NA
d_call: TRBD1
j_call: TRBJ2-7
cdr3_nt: TGTGCCAGCAGGGCCAGGGGGACAGTTACCTACGAGCAGTACTTC
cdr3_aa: CASRARGTVTYEQYF

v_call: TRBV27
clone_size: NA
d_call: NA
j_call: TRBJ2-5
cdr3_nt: TGTGCCAGCAGTTTGTACAGGGGGGGCGCAGAGACCCAGTACTTC
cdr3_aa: CASSLYRGGAETQYF

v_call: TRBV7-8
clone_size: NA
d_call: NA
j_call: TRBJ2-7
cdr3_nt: TGTGCCAGCAGCTTAGACAGGAGTCTGGCCTACGAGCAGTACTTC
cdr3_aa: CASSLDRSLAYEQYF

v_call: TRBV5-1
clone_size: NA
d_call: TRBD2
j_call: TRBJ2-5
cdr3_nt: TGCGCCAGCAGCTTGGGAGGACTAGCGGGGAACCAGGAGACCCAGTACTTC
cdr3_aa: CASSLGGLAGNQETQYF

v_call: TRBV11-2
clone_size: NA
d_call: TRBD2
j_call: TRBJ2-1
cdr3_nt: TGTGCCAGCAGCTTGTTCCTGGGCGGGGGGTATTTCAGGGGTAATGAGCAGTTCTTC
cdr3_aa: CASSLFLGGGYFRGNEQFF

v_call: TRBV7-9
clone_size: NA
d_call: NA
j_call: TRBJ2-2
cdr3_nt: TGTGCCAGCAGGCTGAGCACCGGGGAGCTGTTTTTT
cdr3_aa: CASRLSTGELFF

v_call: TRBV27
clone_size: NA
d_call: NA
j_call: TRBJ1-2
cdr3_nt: TGTGCCAGCAGTTTATCGCCGGGACAAGTAAAAATTTATGGCTACACCTTC
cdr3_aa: CASSLSPGQVKIYGYTF

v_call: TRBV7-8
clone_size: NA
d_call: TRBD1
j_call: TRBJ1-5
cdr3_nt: TGTGCCAGCCGACAAGGGACAGGGAATAGCAATCAGCCCCAGCATTTT
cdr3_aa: CASRQGTGNSNQPQHF

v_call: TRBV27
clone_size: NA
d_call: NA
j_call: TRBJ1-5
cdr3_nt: TGTGCCAGCAGTTTGAGACAGTCCGGCAATCAGCCCCAGCATTTT
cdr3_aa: CASSLRQSGNQPQHF

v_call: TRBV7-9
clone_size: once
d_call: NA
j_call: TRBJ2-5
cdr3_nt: TGTGCCAGCAGATCACAGAATTTACGAGAGACCCAGTACTTC
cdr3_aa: CASRSQNLRETQYF

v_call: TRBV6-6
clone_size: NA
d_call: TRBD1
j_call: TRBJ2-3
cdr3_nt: TGTGCCAGCAGTTACGACAGGGGTGACACAGATACGCAGTATTTT
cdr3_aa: CASSYDRGDTDTQYF

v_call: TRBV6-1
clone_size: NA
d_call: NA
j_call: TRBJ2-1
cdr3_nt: TGTGCCAGCAGTTCCCTCGGGATCGGGCAGTTCTTC
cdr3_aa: CASSSLGIGQFF

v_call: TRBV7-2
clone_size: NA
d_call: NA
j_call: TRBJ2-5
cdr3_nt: TGTGCCAGCAGCTTAGCAGCAGGGGTTGGGGAGACCCAGTACTTC
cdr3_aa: CASSLAAGVGETQYF

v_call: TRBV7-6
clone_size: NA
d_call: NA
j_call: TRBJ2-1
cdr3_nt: TGTGCCAGCAGCCCGCTAACAGGAGCCCCCCGAGGCTACAATGAGCAGTTCTTC
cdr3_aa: CASSPLTGAPRGYNEQFF

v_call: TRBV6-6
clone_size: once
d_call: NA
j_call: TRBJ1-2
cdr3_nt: TGTGCCAGCCGACGGGGGGAGTATGGCTACACCTTC
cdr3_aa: CASRRGEYGYTF

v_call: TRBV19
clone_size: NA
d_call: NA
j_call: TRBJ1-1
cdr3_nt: TGTGCCAGTATAGGCCGAGGGATCACTGAAGCTTTCTTT
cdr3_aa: CASIGRGITEAFF

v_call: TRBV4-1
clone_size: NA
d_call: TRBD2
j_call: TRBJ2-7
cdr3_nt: TGCGCCAGCAGCCCTAACCTTTTTGGACTAGCGCAAGGATACGAGCAGTACTTC
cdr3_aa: CASSPNLFGLAQGYEQYF

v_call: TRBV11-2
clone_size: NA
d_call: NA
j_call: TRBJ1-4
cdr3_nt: TGTGCCAGCAGCTTAGTGGGCAATTCCGAAAAACTGTTTTTT
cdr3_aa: CASSLVGNSEKLFF

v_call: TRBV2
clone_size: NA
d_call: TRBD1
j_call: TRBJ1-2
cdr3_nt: TGTGCCAGCAGCCGGACAGGTTTGGACTATGGCTACACCTTC
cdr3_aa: CASSRTGLDYGYTF

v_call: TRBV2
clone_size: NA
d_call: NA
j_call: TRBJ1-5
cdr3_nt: TGTGCCAGCAGGCCGGGGGGGGGACGCAATCAGCCCCAGCATTTT
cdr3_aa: CASRPGGGRNQPQHF

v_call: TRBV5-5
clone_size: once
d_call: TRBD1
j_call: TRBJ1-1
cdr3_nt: TGTGCCAGCAGCTTTAGTAGGGGGCGGGACACTGAAGCTTTCTTT
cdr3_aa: CASSFSRGRDTEAFF

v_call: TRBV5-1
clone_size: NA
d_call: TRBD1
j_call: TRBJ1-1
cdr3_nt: TGCGCCAGCAGCTTGGGGGGGCTTCTGAGGGGGCGAAACACTGAAGCTTTCTTT
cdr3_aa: CASSLGGLLRGRNTEAFF

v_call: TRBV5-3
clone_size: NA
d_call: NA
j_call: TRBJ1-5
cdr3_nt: TGTGCCAGAACCGAGGGCCAGAAACTCCCCAGGAGCAATCAGCCCCAGCATTTT
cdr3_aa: CARTEGQKLPRSNQPQHF

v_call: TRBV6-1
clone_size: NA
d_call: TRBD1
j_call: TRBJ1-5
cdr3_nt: TGTGCCAGCAGGGGCACAGGGGTGAGCAATCAGCCCCAGCATTTT
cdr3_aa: CASRGTGVSNQPQHF

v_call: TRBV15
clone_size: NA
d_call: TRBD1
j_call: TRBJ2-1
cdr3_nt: TGTGCCACCAGCAGCCGGACAGGGGGAACAAATGAGCAGTTCTTC
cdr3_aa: CATSSRTGGTNEQFF

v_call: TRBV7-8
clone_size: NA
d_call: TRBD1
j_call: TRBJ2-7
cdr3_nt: TGTGCCAGCAGCCACCGGCGACAGGGGAACTACGAGCAGTACTTC
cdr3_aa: CASSHRRQGNYEQYF

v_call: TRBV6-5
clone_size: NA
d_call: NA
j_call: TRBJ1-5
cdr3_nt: TGTGCCAGCAGCCTGGGACTCTCAATGGAGCCCCAGCATTTT
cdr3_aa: CASSLGLSMEPQHF

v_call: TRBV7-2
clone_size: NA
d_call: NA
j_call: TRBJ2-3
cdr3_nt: TGTGCCAGCAGAAGACAGGCCATATCTAGCACAGATACGCAGTATTTT
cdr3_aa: CASRRQAISSTDTQYF

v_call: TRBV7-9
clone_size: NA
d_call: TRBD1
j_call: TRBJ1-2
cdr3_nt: TGTGCCAGCAGTATATCCGGGACAGGCAGCTCCCCGGGGTATGGCTACACCTTC
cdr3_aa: CASSISGTGSSPGYGYTF

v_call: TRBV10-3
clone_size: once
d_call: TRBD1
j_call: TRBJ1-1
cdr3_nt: TGTGCCATCAGTGACCCCAGGGGGCCAAGGAACACTGAAGCTTTCTTT
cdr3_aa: CAISDPRGPRNTEAFF

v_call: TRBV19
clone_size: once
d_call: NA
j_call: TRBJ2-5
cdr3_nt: TGTGCCAGTAAGGATAGGGGTGGGGAGACCCAGTACTTC
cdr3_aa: CASKDRGGETQYF

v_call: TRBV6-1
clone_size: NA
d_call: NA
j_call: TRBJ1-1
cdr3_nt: TGTGCCAGCAGTGAAGAAGGTGTCGGAGTCGAAGCTTTCTTT
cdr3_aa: CASSEEGVGVEAFF

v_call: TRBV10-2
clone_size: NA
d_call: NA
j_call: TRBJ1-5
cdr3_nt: TGCGCCAGCAGGGAAGGACAGTATGGTCAGCCCCAGCATTTT
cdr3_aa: CASREGQYGQPQHF

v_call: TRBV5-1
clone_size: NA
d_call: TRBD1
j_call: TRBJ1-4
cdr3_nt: TGCGCCAGCAGCTTGAGGACAGGGGGAGGGGAAAAACTGTTTTTT
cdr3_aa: CASSLRTGGGEKLFF

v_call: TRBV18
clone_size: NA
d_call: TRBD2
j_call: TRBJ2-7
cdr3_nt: TGTGCCAGCTCACCTAGCGGGGGGGCCTACGAGCAGTACTTC
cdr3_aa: CASSPSGGAYEQYF

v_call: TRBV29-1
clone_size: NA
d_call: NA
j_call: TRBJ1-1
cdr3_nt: TGCAGCGTTTCTACAGGGTCGAACACTGAAGCTTTCTTT
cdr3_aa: CSVSTGSNTEAFF

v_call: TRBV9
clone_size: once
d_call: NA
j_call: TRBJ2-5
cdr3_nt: TGTGCCAGCAGCGTAGGAGGGCGAGAAGAGACCCAGTACTTC
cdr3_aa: CASSVGGREETQYF

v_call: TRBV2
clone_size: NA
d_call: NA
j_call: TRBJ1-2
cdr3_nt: TGTGCCAGCAGCGAGTCCAGGGGCCCCTATGGCTACACCTTC
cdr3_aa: CASSESRGPYGYTF

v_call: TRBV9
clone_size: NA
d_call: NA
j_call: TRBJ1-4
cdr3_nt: TGTGCCAGCAGCGGCGAGCAGGGGTTTAATGAAAAACTGTTTTTT
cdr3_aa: CASSGEQGFNEKLFF

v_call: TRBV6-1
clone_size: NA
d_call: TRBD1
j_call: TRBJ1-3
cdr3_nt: TGTGCCAGCAGTGAAGTAAGGACAGGGCCTGGAAACACCATATATTTT
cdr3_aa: CASSEVRTGPGNTIYF

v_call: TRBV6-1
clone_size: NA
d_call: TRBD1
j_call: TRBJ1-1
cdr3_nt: TGTGCCAGCAGTGAACCCCGGGACAGGGTGAACACTGAAGCTTTCTTT
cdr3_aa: CASSEPRDRVNTEAFF

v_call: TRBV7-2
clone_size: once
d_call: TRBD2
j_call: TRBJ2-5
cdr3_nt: TGTGCCAGCAGCTCTGGACTAGCGGGTTCCCTCCAAGAGACCCAGTACTTC
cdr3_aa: CASSSGLAGSLQETQYF

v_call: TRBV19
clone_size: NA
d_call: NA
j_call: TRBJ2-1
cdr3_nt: TGTGCCAGTAGTCTCAGGGACAATGAGCAGTTCTTC
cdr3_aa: CASSLRDNEQFF